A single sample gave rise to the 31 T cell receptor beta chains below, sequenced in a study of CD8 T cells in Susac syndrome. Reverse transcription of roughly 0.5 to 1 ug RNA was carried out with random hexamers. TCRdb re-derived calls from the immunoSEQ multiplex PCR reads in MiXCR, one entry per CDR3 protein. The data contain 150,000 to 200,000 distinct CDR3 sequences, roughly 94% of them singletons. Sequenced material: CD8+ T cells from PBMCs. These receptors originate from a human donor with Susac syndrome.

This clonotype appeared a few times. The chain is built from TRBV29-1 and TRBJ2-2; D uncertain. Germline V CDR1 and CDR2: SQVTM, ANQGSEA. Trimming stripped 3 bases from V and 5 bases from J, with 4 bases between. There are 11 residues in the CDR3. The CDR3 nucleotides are TGCAGCGTTGAGGAAACCGGGGAGCTGTTTTTT. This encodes CSVEETGELFF.

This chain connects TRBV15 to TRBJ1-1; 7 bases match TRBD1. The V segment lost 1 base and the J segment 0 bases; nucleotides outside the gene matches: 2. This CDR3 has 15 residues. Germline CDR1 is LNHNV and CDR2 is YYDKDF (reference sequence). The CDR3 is CATSRAQGMNTEAFF. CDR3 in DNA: TGTGCCACCAGCAGAGCACAGGGGATGAACACTGAAGCTTTCTTT.

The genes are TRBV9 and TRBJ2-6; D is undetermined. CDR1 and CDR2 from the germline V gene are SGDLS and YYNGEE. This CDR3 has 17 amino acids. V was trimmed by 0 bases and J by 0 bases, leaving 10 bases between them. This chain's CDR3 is CASSVEGSSSGANVLTF. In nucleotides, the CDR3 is TGTGCCAGCAGCGTAGAGGGCAGTAGCTCTGGGGCCAACGTCCTGACTTTC.

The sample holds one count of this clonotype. The CDR3 protein is CASSGQIMNTEAFF. CDR3 DNA sequence: TGTGCCAGCAGTGGGCAGATCATGAACACTGAAGCTTTCTTT. The chain uses TRBV2 and TRBJ1-1; D uncertain. CDR3 length equals 14 residues. Germline V gene data show CDR1 as SNHLY and CDR2 as FYNNEI. V shed 4 bases and J shed 0 bases, with 9 bases lying between them.

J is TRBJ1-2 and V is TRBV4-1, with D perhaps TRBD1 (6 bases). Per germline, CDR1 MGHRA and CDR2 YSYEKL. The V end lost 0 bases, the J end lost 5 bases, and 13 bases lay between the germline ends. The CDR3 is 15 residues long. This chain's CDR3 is CASSQDSAGAYGYTF. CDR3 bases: TGCGCCAGCAGCCAAGATTCGGCAGGGGCGTATGGCTACACCTTC.

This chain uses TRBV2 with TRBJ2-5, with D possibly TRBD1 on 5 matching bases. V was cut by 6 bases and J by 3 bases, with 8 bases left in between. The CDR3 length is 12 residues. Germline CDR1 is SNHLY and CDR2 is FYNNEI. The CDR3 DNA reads TGTGCCAGCAGGACAGTGGAAGAGACCCAGTACTTC. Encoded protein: CASRTVEETQYF.

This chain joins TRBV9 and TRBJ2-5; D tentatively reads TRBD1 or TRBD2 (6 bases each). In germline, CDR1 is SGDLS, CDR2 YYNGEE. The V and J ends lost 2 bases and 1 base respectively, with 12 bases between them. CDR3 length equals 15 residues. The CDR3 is CASSVGGRLQETQYF. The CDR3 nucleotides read TGTGCCAGCAGCGTCGGGGGCAGACTCCAAGAGACCCAGTACTTC.

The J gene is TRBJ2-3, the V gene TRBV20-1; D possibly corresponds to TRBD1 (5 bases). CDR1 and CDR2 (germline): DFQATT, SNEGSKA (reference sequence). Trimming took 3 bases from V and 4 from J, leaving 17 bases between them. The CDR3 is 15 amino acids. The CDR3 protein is CSASGQGMVADTQYF. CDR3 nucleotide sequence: TGCAGTGCTAGTGGCCAGGGTATGGTGGCAGATACGCAGTATTTT.

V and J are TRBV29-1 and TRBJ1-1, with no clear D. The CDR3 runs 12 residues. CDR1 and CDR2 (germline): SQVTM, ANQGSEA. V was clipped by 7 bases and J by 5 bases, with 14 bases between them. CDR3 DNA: TGCAGCGCCGCAGTCGGTTGGACTGAAGCTTTCTTT. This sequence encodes CSAAVGWTEAFF.

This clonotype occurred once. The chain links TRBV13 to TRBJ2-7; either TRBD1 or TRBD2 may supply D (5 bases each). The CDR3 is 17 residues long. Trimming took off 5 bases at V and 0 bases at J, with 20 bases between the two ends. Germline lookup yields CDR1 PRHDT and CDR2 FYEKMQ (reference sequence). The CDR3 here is CASSPNPPQGPSYEQYF. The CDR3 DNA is TGTGCCAGCAGCCCCAACCCCCCCCAGGGACCCTCCTACGAGCAGTACTTC.

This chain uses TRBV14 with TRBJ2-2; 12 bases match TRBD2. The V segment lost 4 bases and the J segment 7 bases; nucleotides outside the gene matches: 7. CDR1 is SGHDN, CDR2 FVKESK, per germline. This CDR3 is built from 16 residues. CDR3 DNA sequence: TGTGCCAGCAGCCCTCTAGCGGGAGGGCCAAACGGGGAGCTGTTTTTT. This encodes CASSPLAGGPNGELFF. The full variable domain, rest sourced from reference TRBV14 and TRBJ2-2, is EAGVTQFPSHSVIEKGQTVTLRCDPISGHDNLYWYRRVMGKEIKFLLHFVKESKQDESGMPNNRFLAERTGGTYSTLKVQPAELEDSGVYFCASSPLAGGPNGELFFGEGSRLTVL.

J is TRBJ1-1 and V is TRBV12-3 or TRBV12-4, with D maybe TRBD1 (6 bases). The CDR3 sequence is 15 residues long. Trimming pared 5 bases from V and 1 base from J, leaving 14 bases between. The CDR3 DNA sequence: TGTGCCAGCAGTCCAACCTCGGGGGCGAACACTGAAGCTTTCTTT. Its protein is CASSPTSGANTEAFF.

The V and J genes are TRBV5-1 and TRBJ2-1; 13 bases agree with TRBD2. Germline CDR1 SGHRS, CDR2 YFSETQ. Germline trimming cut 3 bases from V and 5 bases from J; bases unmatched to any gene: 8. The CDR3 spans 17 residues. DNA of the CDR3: TGCGCCAGCAGCTACACCTCTACTAGCGGGAGGGACAATGAGCAGTTCTTC. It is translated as CASSYTSTSGRDNEQFF.

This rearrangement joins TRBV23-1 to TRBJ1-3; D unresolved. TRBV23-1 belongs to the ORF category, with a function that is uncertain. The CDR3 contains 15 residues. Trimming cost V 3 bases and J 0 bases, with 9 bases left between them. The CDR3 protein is CASSQPAFSGNTIYF. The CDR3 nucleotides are TGCGCCAGCAGTCAGCCAGCCTTCTCTGGAAACACCATATATTTT.

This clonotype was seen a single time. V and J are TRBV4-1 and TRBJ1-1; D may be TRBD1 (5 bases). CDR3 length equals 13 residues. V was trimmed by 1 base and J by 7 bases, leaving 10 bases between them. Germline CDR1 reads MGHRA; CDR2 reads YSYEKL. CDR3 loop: CASSQVRGYEAFF. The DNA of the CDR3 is TGCGCCAGCAGCCAAGTTCGGGGCTATGAAGCTTTCTTT.

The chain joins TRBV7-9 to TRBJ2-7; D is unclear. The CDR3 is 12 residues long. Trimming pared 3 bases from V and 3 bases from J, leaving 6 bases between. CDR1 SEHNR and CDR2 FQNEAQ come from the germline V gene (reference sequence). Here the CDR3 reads CASSFASYEQYF. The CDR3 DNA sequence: TGTGCCAGCAGCTTCGCGAGCTACGAGCAGTACTTC.

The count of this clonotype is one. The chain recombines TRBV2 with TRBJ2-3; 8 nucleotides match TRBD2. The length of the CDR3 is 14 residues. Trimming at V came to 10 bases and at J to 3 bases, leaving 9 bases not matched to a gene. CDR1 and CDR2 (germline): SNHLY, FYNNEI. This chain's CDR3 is CATTTSEVTDTQYF. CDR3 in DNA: TGTGCCACAACGACTAGCGAGGTTACAGATACGCAGTATTTT.

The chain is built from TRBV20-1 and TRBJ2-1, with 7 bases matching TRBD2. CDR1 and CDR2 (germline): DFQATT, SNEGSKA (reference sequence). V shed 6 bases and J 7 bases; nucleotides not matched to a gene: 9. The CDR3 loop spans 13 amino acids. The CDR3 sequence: CSARGLAENEQFF. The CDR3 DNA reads TGCAGTGCGCGGGGCCTAGCGGAGAATGAGCAGTTCTTC.

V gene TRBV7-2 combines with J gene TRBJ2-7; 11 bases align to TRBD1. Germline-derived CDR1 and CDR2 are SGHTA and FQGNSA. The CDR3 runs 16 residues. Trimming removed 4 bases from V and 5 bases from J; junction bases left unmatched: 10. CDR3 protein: CASSWTGGGATNEQYF. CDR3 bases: TGTGCCAGCAGCTGGACAGGGGGCGGGGCGACGAACGAGCAGTACTTC.

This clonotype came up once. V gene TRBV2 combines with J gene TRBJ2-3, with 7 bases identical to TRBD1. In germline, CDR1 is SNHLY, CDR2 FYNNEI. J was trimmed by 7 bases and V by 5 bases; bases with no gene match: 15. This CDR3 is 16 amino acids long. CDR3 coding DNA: TGTGCCAGCAGTAGGGACAGTGGATCTCTTGTAAATACGCAGTATTTT. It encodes CASSRDSGSLVNTQYF. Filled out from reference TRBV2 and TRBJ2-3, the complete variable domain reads EPEVTQTPSHQVTQMGQEVILRCVPISNHLYFYWYRQILGQKVEFLVSFYNNEISEKSEIFDDQFSVERPDGSNFTLKIRSTKLEDSAMYFCASSRDSGSLVNTQYFGPGTRLTVL.

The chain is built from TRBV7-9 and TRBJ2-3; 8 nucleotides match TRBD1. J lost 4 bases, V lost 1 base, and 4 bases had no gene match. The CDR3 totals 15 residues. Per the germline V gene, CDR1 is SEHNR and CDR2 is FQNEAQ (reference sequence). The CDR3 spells CASSLGQGAADTQYF. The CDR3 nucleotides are TGTGCCAGCAGCTTAGGGCAGGGGGCGGCAGATACGCAGTATTTT.

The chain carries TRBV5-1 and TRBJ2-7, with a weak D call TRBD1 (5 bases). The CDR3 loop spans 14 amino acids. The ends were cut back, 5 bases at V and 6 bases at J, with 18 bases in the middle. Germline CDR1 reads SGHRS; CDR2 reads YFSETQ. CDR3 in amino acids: CASSLPRQGAEQYF. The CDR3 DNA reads TGCGCCAGCAGTTTGCCCCGGCAGGGTGCCGAGCAGTACTTC.

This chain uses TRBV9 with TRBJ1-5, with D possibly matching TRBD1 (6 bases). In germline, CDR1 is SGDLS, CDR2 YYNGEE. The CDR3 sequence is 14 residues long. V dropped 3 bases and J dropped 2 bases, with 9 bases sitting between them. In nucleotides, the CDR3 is TGTGCCAGCAGCGGAGGGGGGGGCAATCAGCCCCAGCATTTT. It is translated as CASSGGGGNQPQHF.

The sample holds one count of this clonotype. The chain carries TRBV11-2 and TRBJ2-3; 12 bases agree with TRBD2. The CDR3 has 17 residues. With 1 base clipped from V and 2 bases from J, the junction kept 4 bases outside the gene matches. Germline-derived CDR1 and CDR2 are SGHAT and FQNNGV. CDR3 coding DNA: TGTGCCAGCAGCTTAGTACTAGCGGGGGGTAACACAGATACGCAGTATTTT. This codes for CASSLVLAGGNTDTQYF.

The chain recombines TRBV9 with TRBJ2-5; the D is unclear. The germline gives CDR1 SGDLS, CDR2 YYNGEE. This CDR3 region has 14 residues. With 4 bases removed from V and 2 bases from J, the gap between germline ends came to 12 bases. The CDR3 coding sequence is TGTGCCAGCAGCTCAGGAGAGTATCAAGAGACCCAGTACTTC. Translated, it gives CASSSGEYQETQYF.

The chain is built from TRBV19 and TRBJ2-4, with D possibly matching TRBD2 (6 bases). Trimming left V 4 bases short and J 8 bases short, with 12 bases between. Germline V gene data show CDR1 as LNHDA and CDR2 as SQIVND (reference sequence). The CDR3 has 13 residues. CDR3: CASSRRVVDIQYF. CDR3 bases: TGTGCCAGTAGTAGGAGGGTAGTTGACATTCAGTACTTC.

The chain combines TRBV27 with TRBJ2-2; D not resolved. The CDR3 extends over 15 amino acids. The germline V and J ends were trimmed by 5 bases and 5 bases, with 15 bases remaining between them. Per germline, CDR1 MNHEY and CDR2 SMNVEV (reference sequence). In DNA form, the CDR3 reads TGTGCCAGCAGTCGAATCCCACTACGGACCGGGGAGCTGTTTTTT. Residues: CASSRIPLRTGELFF.

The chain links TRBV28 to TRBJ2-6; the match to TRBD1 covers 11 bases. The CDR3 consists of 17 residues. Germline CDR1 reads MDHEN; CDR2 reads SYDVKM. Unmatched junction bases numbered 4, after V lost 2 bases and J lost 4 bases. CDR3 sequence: CASSLVDRGPGANVLTF. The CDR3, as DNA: TGTGCCAGCAGTTTAGTGGACAGGGGGCCGGGGGCCAACGTCCTGACTTTC. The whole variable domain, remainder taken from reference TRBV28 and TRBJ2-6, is DVKVTQSSRYLVKRTGEKVFLECVQDMDHENMFWYRQDPGLGLRLIYFSYDVKMKEKGDIPEGYSVSREKKERFSLILESASTNQTSMYLCASSLVDRGPGANVLTFGAGSRLTVL.

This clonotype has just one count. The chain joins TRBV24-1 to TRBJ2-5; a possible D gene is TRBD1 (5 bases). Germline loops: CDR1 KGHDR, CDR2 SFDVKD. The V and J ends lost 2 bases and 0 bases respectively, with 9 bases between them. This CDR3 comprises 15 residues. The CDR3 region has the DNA TGTGCCACCAGTGATTCCGCAGGGTACCAAGAGACCCAGTACTTC. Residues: CATSDSAGYQETQYF.

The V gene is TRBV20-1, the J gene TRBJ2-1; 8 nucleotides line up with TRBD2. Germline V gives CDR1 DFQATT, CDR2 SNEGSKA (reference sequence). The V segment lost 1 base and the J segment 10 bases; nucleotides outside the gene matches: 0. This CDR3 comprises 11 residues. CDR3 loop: CSARGLAEQFF. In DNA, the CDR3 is TGCAGTGCTAGAGGACTAGCGGAGCAGTTCTTC.

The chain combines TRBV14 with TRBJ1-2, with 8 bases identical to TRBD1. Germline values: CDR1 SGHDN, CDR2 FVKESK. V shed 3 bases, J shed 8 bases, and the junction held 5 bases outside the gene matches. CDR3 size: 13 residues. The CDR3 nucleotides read TGTGCCAGCAGCCAGACAGGGGCCTGGGGCTACACCTTC. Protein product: CASSQTGAWGYTF.